The 30 T cell receptor beta chains given below trace back to one sample, sequenced in a study of T cell responses to AZD1222 COVID-19 vaccine. Method: immunoSEQ multiplex PCR; TCRdb's copy keeps in-frame clones and lacks some. Seen here are approximately 79,000 clones, 65% to 90% observed once, and the top ten hold approximately 8%. The sample in question was peripheral blood, obtained on day 0 of AZD1222 vaccination. These receptors were taken from an adult in good health.

V usage is TRBV5-1 and J usage is TRBJ1-4, with D hard to call. Germline CDR1 reads SGHRS; CDR2 reads YFSETQ. The CDR3 runs to 13 residues. The V gene lost 4 bases and the J gene lost 7 bases, with 11 bases spanning the gap. Here the CDR3 reads CASSRNSGEKLFF. The DNA of the CDR3 is TGCGCCAGCAGCCGGAATTCGGGTGAAAAACTGTTTTTT.

The chain employs TRBV3-1 (or the pseudogene TRBV3-2) and TRBJ2-1; D unresolved. Germline values: CDR1 LGHDT, CDR2 YNNKEL (reference sequence). V lost 0 bases, J lost 8 bases, and 11 bases lay in between. The CDR3 spans 14 residues. As DNA, the CDR3 is TGTGCCAGCAGCCAAGATGTGGACCGGGATGAGCAGTTCTTC. Its protein product is CASSQDVDRDEQFF.

The V and J genes are TRBV6-5 and TRBJ1-4; 7 positions agree with TRBD1. Germline CDR1 and CDR2: MNHEY and SVGAGI. This CDR3 comprises 13 residues. V was pared by 6 bases and J by 8 bases, with 6 bases of the junction left unmatched. The CDR3 region is CASRGGGEEKLFF. The CDR3, as DNA: TGTGCCAGCAGGGGAGGGGGCGAAGAAAAACTGTTTTTT.

The chain combines TRBV19 with TRBJ1-2; 10 nucleotides line up with TRBD1. Germline trimming cut 8 bases from V and 1 base from J; bases unmatched to any gene: 4. Germline V gene data show CDR1 as LNHDA and CDR2 as SQIVND (reference sequence). This CDR3 has 14 residues. DNA of the CDR3: TGTGCCAGTGAGACAGGGGGCAGTAACTATGGCTACACCTTC. Residues: CASETGGSNYGYTF.

This sequence joins TRBV30 and TRBJ2-1; no clear D gene. The CDR3 is 13 residues long. Germline V gene lookup returns CDR1 GTSNPN and CDR2 SVGIG (reference sequence). Trimming removed 3 bases from V and 3 bases from J, with 9 bases in between. The CDR3 reads CAWRTNDYNEQFF. DNA of the CDR3: TGTGCCTGGAGGACCAATGACTACAATGAGCAGTTCTTC.

The rearrangement uses TRBV2 and TRBJ1-5; D unresolved. V gave up 5 bases and J gave up 1 base, with 6 bases separating them. The CDR3 totals 13 residues. Looked up from germline, CDR1 is SNHLY and CDR2 is FYNNEI. The CDR3 region is CASSMDSNQPQHF. The CDR3 coding sequence is TGTGCCAGCAGTATGGACAGCAATCAGCCCCAGCATTTT. The full variable domain, rest sourced from reference TRBV2 and TRBJ1-5, is EPEVTQTPSHQVTQMGQEVILRCVPISNHLYFYWYRQILGQKVEFLVSFYNNEISEKSEIFDDQFSVERPDGSNFTLKIRSTKLEDSAMYFCASSMDSNQPQHFGDGTRLSIL.

J is TRBJ2-2 and V is TRBV5-4; 10 positions match TRBD1. V lost 7 bases, J lost 4 bases, and 7 bases stayed unmatched. The CDR3 is 15 amino acids. Germline assignment: CDR1 SGHNT and CDR2 YYREEE (reference sequence). Written as DNA, the CDR3 is TGTGCCAGCGGCCTACGACAGGGGGCCACCGGGGAGCTGTTTTTT. It specifies CASGLRQGATGELFF.

The V gene is TRBV19, the J gene TRBJ2-7, with D tentatively TRBD1 (6 bases). Germline assignment: CDR1 LNHDA and CDR2 SQIVND (reference sequence). Trimming removed 5 bases at V and 3 bases at J, with 17 bases between. The CDR3 runs 15 residues. The CDR3 region is CASSLRRGTGYEQYF. CDR3 nucleotide sequence: TGTGCCAGTAGTCTACGCAGGGGTACGGGCTACGAGCAGTACTTC.

This clone was found a few times. This chain joins TRBV6-2 or TRBV6-3 and TRBJ2-7, with TRBD2 matching over 7 bases. After removal of 6 bases from V and 2 bases from J, the junction contained 13 bases not matched to a gene. This CDR3 has 16 residues. From germline, CDR1 is MNHEY and CDR2 SVGEGT. The chain's CDR3 is CASSLPFWRETYEQYF. CDR3 in DNA: TGTGCCAGCAGCCTACCTTTTTGGCGGGAGACCTACGAGCAGTACTTC.

The rearrangement links TRBV13 to TRBJ1-6; tentative D call: TRBD1 (5 bases). The CDR3 runs to 15 residues. CDR1 and CDR2 (germline): PRHDT, FYEKMQ (reference sequence). V shed 1 base and J shed 7 bases, with 11 bases lying between them. The CDR3: CASSLVGGENSPLHF. As DNA, the CDR3 is TGTGCCAGCAGCTTAGTGGGGGGGGAGAATTCACCCCTCCACTTT.

The CDR3 DNA is TGTGCCAGCAGCAAATGGGAGCGGGATGTCGAGCAGTACTTC. Its protein is CASSKWERDVEQYF. The rearrangement joins TRBV28 to TRBJ2-7; TRBD2 aligns across 7 bases. In germline, CDR1 is MDHEN, CDR2 SYDVKM. Losses at the gene ends were 6 bases for V and 6 bases for J; bases not matched to a gene: 11. This CDR3 has 14 amino acids.

The chain is built from TRBV14 and TRBJ2-7; no clear D. In germline, CDR1 is SGHDN, CDR2 FVKESK. The CDR3 sequence is 12 residues long. Trimming left V 0 bases short and J 6 bases short, with 6 bases between. The CDR3 nucleotides read TGTGCCAGCAGCCAAGAGCGGTTCGAGCAGTACTTC. Translating it yields CASSQERFEQYF.

The V and J genes are TRBV3-1 (or the pseudogene TRBV3-2) and TRBJ2-4; D unresolved. The CDR3 length is 15 residues. The germline CDR1 and CDR2 sequences are LGHDT and YNNKEL (reference sequence). V lost 0 bases, J lost 0 bases, and 6 bases lay in between. The CDR3 bases are TGTGCCAGCAGCCAAGATTCGGTAGCCAAAAACATTCAGTACTTC. This codes for CASSQDSVAKNIQYF.

This clone was seen once. The V call is TRBV6-5, the J call TRBJ1-1; 9 bases match TRBD1. CDR1 is MNHEY and CDR2 is SVGAGI in the germline V gene. The CDR3 length is 14 residues. With 6 bases clipped from V and 5 bases from J, the junction kept 7 bases outside the gene matches. Written as DNA, the CDR3 is TGTGCCAGCAGGCAGACAGGGGGTGGGACTGAAGCTTTCTTT. This translates into CASRQTGGGTEAFF.

V usage is TRBV28 and J usage is TRBJ1-2, with no clear D. V gave up 8 bases and J gave up 8 bases, with 15 bases separating them. Germline CDR1 and CDR2: MDHEN and SYDVKM. The CDR3 has 12 residues. The CDR3 DNA reads as TGTGCCAGCGGTCCCTTCGAGAGAGGCTACACCTTC. Translating it yields CASGPFERGYTF.

This CDR3 is CASSSDPSYEQYF. The CDR3 DNA sequence: TGTGCCAGCAGCTCCGACCCCTCCTACGAGCAGTACTTC. V and J are TRBV12-3 or TRBV12-4 and TRBJ2-7; D is uncertain. Trimming took off 6 bases at V and 0 bases at J, with 9 bases between the two ends. There are 13 residues in the CDR3.

The rearrangement uses TRBV19 and TRBJ2-3, with 11 bases that match TRBD1. This CDR3 has 18 residues. Germline trimming cut 4 bases from V and 0 bases from J; bases unmatched to any gene: 9. Germline CDR1 reads LNHDA; CDR2 reads SQIVND (reference sequence). DNA for the CDR3: TGTGCCAGTAGTAGTGGGACAGGGGGAACTACTAGCACAGATACGCAGTATTTT. Amino acids: CASSSGTGGTTSTDTQYF.

The V gene is TRBV27, the J gene TRBJ2-2; 7 bases match TRBD1. CDR3 size: 15 residues. Losses at the gene ends were 5 bases for V and 4 bases for J; bases not matched to a gene: 7. Per germline, CDR1 MNHEY and CDR2 SMNVEV (reference sequence). The CDR3 is CASSQRGPSTGELFF. Written as DNA, the CDR3 is TGTGCCAGCAGTCAAAGGGGGCCGAGCACCGGGGAGCTGTTTTTT.

The chain couples TRBV18 to TRBJ1-6, with 12 bases that match TRBD1. The germline gives CDR1 KGHSH, CDR2 LQKENI. The CDR3 contains 17 residues. The junction had 10 bases not matched to a gene; V was cut back by 3 bases and J by 10 bases. CDR3 nucleotides: TGTGCCAGCTCACCGGGGACAGGGGGCGCCTCTATCTCACCCCTCCACTTT. This sequence encodes CASSPGTGGASISPLHF.

The V and J genes are TRBV19 and TRBJ1-5; 7 nucleotides match TRBD1. This CDR3 has 15 amino acids. The trim removed 5 bases at V and 5 bases at J, leaving 9 bases unmatched. CDR1 is LNHDA and CDR2 is SQIVND in the germline V gene (reference sequence). CDR3 in DNA: TGTGCCAGTAGTTTCGGACAGGCCCCCCATCAGCCCCAGCATTTT. Amino acids: CASSFGQAPHQPQHF.

The chain links TRBV7-9 to TRBJ2-1; no firm D call. CDR1 and CDR2 (germline): SEHNR, FQNEAQ (reference sequence). The CDR3 totals 15 residues. Trimming removed 5 bases at V and 7 bases at J, with 18 bases between. CDR3 region: CASSTLGRTMNEQFF. DNA for the CDR3: TGTGCCAGCAGCACCCTCGGGCGAACCATGAATGAGCAGTTCTTC.

This chain joins TRBV4-1 and TRBJ2-1, with TRBD2 identical over 9 bases. Looked up from germline, CDR1 is MGHRA and CDR2 is YSYEKL. The CDR3 covers 19 residues. V gave up 6 bases and J gave up 9 bases; unmatched junction bases: 24. CDR3 protein: CASSLRQPGLAAVPSEQFF. For the CDR3, the DNA is TGCGCCAGCAGTCTTCGCCAGCCGGGACTAGCCGCCGTTCCCAGTGAGCAGTTCTTC.

The chain joins TRBV6-4 to TRBJ1-4, with D maybe TRBD1 (5 bases). V was pared by 0 bases and J by 0 bases, with 11 bases between. The CDR3 has 17 residues. Germline assignment: CDR1 MRHNA and CDR2 SNTAGT. The CDR3 here is CASSDSTQGATNEKLFF. Written as DNA, the CDR3 is TGTGCCAGCAGTGACTCGACTCAGGGTGCAACTAATGAAAAACTGTTTTTT.

The chain carries TRBV7-9 and TRBJ2-7, with 9 bases that match TRBD2. The CDR3 extends over 17 amino acids. The germline V gene encodes CDR1 SEHNR and CDR2 FQNEAQ (reference sequence). Trimming at V came to 3 bases and at J to 2 bases, leaving 11 bases not matched to a gene. In nucleotides, the CDR3 is TGTGCCAGCAGCTTCCCCGCCGGTAGCGGGAGTACCTACGAGCAGTACTTC. Residues: CASSFPAGSGSTYEQYF.

The rearrangement links TRBV3-1 (or the pseudogene TRBV3-2) to TRBJ2-1; D is unclear. The CDR3 is made up of 15 amino acids. Germline V gene data show CDR1 as LGHDT and CDR2 as YNNKEL (reference sequence). With 0 bases removed from V and 3 bases from J, the gap between germline ends came to 9 bases. Here the CDR3 reads CASSQEDAFYNEQFF. The CDR3 DNA sequence: TGTGCCAGCAGCCAAGAGGATGCGTTCTACAATGAGCAGTTCTTC.

This chain uses TRBV19 with TRBJ1-5; TRBD1 matches 8 bases. The germline V gene encodes CDR1 LNHDA and CDR2 SQIVND (reference sequence). The CDR3 runs 16 residues. Trimming at V came to 7 bases and at J to 3 bases, leaving 11 bases not matched to a gene. The CDR3 here is CASNMRDRGYNQPQHF. CDR3 nucleotides: TGTGCCAGTAATATGAGAGACAGGGGATACAATCAGCCCCAGCATTTT. Full variable domain (missing parts from reference TRBV19 and TRBJ1-5): DGGITQSPKYLFRKEGQNVTLSCEQNLNHDAMYWYRQDPGQGLRLIYYSQIVNDFQKGDIAEGYSVSREKKESFPLTVTSAQKNPTAFYLCASNMRDRGYNQPQHFGDGTRLSIL.

This clone is a singleton in its sample. The chain joins TRBV28 to TRBJ1-5; perhaps TRBD1 as D (6 bases). Between the trimmed V and J ends, which lost 6 bases and 3 bases, there was a span of 15 bases. Germline lookup yields CDR1 MDHEN and CDR2 SYDVKM. The CDR3 extends over 15 amino acids. The CDR3 DNA reads as TGTGCCAGCAGACCGACAGGTGCTACCAATCAGCCCCAGCATTTT. Its translation is CASRPTGATNQPQHF.

The chain links TRBV15 to TRBJ2-7, with 10 bases matching TRBD1. V shed 0 bases and J 7 bases; nucleotides not matched to a gene: 6. Per the germline V gene, CDR1 is LNHNV and CDR2 is YYDKDF (reference sequence). The CDR3 contains 15 residues. The chain's CDR3 is CATSRDRGQGREQYF. In nucleotides, the CDR3 is TGTGCCACCAGCAGAGATAGGGGACAGGGGCGAGAGCAGTACTTC.

The chain employs TRBV4-2 and TRBJ2-1; D gene unclear. This CDR3 has 15 residues. CDR1 LGHNA and CDR2 YNFKEQ come from the germline V gene. Between the trimmed V and J ends, which lost 0 bases and 5 bases, there was a span of 11 bases. CDR3 sequence: CASSQEHTLNNEQFF. The DNA for the CDR3 is TGTGCCAGCAGCCAAGAGCACACTCTTAACAATGAGCAGTTCTTC.

V usage is TRBV4-1 and J usage is TRBJ2-7; 7 nucleotides line up with TRBD1. The CDR3 totals 16 residues. Germline loops: CDR1 MGHRA, CDR2 YSYEKL. Unmatched junction bases numbered 8, after V lost 0 bases and J lost 3 bases. DNA for the CDR3: TGCGCCAGCAGCCAAGATAACCGAGGGACAGACTACGAGCAGTACTTC. This codes for CASSQDNRGTDYEQYF.